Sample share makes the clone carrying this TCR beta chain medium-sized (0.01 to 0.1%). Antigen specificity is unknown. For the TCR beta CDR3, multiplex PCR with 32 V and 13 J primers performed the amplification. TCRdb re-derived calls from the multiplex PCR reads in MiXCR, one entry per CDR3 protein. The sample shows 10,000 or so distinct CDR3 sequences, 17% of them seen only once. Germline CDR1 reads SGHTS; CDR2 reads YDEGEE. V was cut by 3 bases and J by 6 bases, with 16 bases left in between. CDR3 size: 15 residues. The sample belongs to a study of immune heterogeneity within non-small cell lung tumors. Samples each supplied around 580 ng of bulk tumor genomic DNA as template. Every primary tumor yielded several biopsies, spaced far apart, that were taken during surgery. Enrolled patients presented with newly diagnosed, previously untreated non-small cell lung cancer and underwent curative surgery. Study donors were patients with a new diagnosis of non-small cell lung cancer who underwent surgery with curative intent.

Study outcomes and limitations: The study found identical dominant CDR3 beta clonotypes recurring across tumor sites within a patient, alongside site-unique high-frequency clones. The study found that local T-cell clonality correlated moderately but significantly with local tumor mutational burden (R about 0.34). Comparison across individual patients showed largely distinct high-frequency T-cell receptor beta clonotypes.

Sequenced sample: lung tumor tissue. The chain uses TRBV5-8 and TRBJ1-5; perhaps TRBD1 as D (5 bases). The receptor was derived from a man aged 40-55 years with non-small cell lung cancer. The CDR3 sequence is CASSSRQGVFQPQHF. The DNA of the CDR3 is TGTGCCAGCAGCTCGAGGCAGGGTGTATTTCAGCCCCAGCATTTT.